This TCR beta chain was profiled in a study of T cells in Graves' hyperthyroidism and ophthalmopathy. Amplification yielded TCR beta CDR3 regions, with RNA transcripts as the source. First-round RT-PCR targeting the TCR CDR3 was performed with the HTBI primer set. TCRdb fed the multiplex PCR reads into MiXCR, producing one record per CDR3 protein. The sample records approximately 630,000 distinct CDR3 sequences, 15% to 20% being singletons. With 5 bases removed from V and 8 bases from J, the gap between germline ends came to 16 bases. CDR1 and CDR2 (germline): LNHDA, SQIVND (reference sequence). The CDR3 is made up of 15 amino acids. Those with hyperthyroidism were 18 to 65 years old, newly diagnosed, and ill for under 2 months.

V and J are TRBV19 and TRBJ1-6; D perhaps matches TRBD1 (5 bases). Sequencing input: blood. The sequence came from a woman aged 25-40 years with Graves' hyperthyroidism. The CDR3 spells CASSPAPGRDSPLHF. For the CDR3, the DNA is TGTGCCAGTAGTCCCGCTCCAGGGCGGGATTCACCCCTCCACTTT.